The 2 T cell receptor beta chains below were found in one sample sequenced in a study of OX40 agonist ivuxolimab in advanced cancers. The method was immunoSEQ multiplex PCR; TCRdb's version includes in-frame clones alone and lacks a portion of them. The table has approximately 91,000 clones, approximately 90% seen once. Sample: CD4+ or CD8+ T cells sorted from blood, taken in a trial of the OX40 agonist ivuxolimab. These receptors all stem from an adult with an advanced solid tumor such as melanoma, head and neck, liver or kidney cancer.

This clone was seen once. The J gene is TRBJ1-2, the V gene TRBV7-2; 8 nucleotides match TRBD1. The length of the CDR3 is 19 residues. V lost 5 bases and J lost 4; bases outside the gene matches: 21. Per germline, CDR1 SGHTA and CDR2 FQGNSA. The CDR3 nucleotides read TGTGCCAGCAGCCCGAGAGGGATCGGCGCAGGGGGCAGTGGCTATGGCTACACCTTC. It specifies CASSPRGIGAGGSGYGYTF.

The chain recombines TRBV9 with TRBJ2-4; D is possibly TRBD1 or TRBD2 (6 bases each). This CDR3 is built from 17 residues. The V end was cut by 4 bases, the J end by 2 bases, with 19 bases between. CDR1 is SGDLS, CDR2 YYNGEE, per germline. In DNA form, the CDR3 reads TGTGCCAGCAGCCCCTCGGTGGGGGGCGCGTCCAAAAACATTCAGTACTTC. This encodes CASSPSVGGASKNIQYF. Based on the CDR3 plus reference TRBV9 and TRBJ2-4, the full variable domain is DSGVTQTPKHLITATGQRVTLRCSPRSGDLSVYWYQQSLDQGLQFLIQYYNGEERAKGNILERFSAQQFPDLHSELNLSSLELGDSALYFCASSPSVGGASKNIQYFGAGTRLSVL.